This T cell receptor (beta chain) was identified during a study of blood T cell repertoires in COVID-19. At the level of the study: COVID-19 samples, acute and convalescent, were from the United States, Italy and Spain.

Produced via immunoSEQ multiplex PCR; TCRdb's table is partial and in-frame only. The table has 250,000 to 350,000 clones, 87% seen once; the top ten hold 6% to 7%. The CDR3 is made up of 19 amino acids. V dropped 8 bases and J dropped 8; count of bases not matched to a gene: 19. Germline V CDR1 and CDR2: MNHEY, SMNVEV (reference sequence). The sample consisted of PBMCs or T cells enriched from blood (not recorded which). The rearrangement joins TRBV27 to TRBJ2-3; TRBD2 matches at 16 bases. The TCR originated in a woman aged 40 to 50 who had recovered from COVID-19. CDR3 DNA sequence: TGTGCCAGCGTCAACGCGGGACTAGCGGGAGGGCGCCCGGGGCGTACGCAGTATTTT. Translated, it gives CASVNAGLAGGRPGRTQYF.